The 6 T cell receptor beta chains below were found in one sample sequenced in a study of cytomegalovirus exposure and HLA in healthy donors (TCRdb year 2017). Library creation used the immunoSEQ multiplex PCR assay. A mixture of 60 forward primers for TCR Vbeta segments and 13 reverse primers for TCR Jbeta segments was used in the multiplex PCR. TCRdb obtained this table from immuneACCESS and retained in-frame rearrangements with V and J assigned. These tables miss some clones; where compared with another copy, unresolved V genes account for less than half of the shortfall, and the remainder is unexplained. The sample includes 150,000 to 200,000 clones, with 62% observed a single time. Around 3.2% of the sample comes from the top ten. Sequencing was done on a sample of PBMCs. These receptors were obtained from a man aged 40-55 years in good health and CMV-seronegative.

This chain joins TRBV7-9 and TRBJ2-7; D gene ambiguous. The CDR3 spans 12 residues. Per the germline V gene, CDR1 is SEHNR and CDR2 is FQNEAQ (reference sequence). V was trimmed by 3 bases and J by 6 bases, leaving 9 bases between them. The CDR3 bases are TGTGCCAGCAGCTTCGGGTACTCCGAGCAGTACTTC. This translates into CASSFGYSEQYF.

This chain connects TRBV30 to TRBJ1-4; the D gene is possibly TRBD1 (6 bases). Germline-derived CDR1 and CDR2 are GTSNPN and SVGIG (reference sequence). V was clipped by 2 bases and J by 1 base, with 8 bases between them. CDR3 length: 14 residues. The CDR3 loop reads CAWSTGRTNEKLFF. The CDR3 DNA follows: TGTGCCTGGAGTACAGGGCGAACTAATGAAAAACTGTTTTTT.

The chain couples TRBV2 to TRBJ2-1, with D hard to call. Trimming removed 3 bases at V and 0 bases at J, with 9 bases between. CDR3 length: 15 residues. The germline gives CDR1 SNHLY, CDR2 FYNNEI. The CDR3 protein is CASSEGGPSYNEQFF. CDR3 DNA sequence: TGTGCCAGCAGTGAGGGTGGGCCCTCCTACAATGAGCAGTTCTTC.

The chain links TRBV30 to TRBJ2-1, with TRBD1 as a possible D gene (6 bases). CDR3 length equals 14 residues. Trimming removed 0 bases at V and 4 bases at J, with 10 bases between. Germline loops: CDR1 GTSNPN, CDR2 SVGIG (reference sequence). DNA of the CDR3: TGTGCCTGGAGTGTACGGGACAATTACAATGAGCAGTTCTTC. Amino acid sequence: CAWSVRDNYNEQFF.

The V gene is TRBV7-2, the J gene TRBJ2-1; no clear D. Trimming took off 2 bases at V and 10 bases at J, with 9 bases between the two ends. Germline CDR1 and CDR2: SGHTA and FQGNSA. The CDR3 runs 12 residues. The CDR3 region is CASSLNLLEQFF. For the CDR3, the DNA is TGTGCCAGCAGCTTAAACCTACTCGAGCAGTTCTTC.

The rearrangement links TRBV30 to TRBJ1-3, with TRBD1 matching over 7 bases. Trimming took 1 base from V and 0 from J; bases not matched to a gene: 9. Germline values: CDR1 GTSNPN, CDR2 SVGIG (reference sequence). CDR3 length: 17 amino acids. The CDR3 sequence is CAWSETWTGLSGNTIYF. In DNA form, the CDR3 reads TGTGCCTGGAGTGAGACCTGGACAGGCCTCTCTGGAAACACCATATATTTT.